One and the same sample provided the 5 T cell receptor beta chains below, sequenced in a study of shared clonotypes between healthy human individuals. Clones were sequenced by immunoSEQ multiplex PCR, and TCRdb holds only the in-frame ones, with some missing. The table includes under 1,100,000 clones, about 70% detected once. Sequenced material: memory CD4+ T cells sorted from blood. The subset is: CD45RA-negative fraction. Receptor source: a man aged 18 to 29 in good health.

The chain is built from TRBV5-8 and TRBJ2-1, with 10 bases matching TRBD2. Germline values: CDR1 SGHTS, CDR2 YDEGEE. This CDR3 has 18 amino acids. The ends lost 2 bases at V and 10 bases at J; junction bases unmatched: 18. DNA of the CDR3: TGTGCCAGCAGCTTTTACCGGGAGGCGGCTAGCGGGAGTGACGAGCAGTTCTTC. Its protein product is CASSFYREAASGSDEQFF. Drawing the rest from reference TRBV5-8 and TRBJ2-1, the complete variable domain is EAGVTQSPTHLIKTRGQQATLRCSPISGHTSVYWYQQALGLGLQFLLWYDEGEERNRGNFPPRFSGRQFPNYSSELNVNALELEDSALYLCASSFYREAASGSDEQFFGPGTRLTVL.

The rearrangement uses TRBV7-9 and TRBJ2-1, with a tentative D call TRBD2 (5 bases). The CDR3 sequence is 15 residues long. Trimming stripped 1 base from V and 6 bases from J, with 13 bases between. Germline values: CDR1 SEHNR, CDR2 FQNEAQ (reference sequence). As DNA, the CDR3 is TGTGCCAGCAGCTTAGGAGGGAACGCCTTCAATGAGCAGTTCTTC. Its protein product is CASSLGGNAFNEQFF.

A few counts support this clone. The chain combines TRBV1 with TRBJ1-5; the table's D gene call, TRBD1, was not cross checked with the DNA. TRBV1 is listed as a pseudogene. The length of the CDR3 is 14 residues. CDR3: CTSRHDRDNQPQHF. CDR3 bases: TGCACCAGCAGACACGACAGGGACAATCAGCCCCAGCATTTT.

CDR3 sequence: CASRFREGGTEAFF. DNA of the CDR3: TGTGCCAGCAGGTTCAGGGAGGGGGGCACTGAAGCTTTCTTT. The chain is built from TRBV2 and TRBJ1-1, with a tentative D call TRBD1 (6 bases). This CDR3 is 14 amino acids long. Trimming left V 6 bases short and J 4 bases short, with 15 bases between. The germline V gene encodes CDR1 SNHLY and CDR2 FYNNEI.

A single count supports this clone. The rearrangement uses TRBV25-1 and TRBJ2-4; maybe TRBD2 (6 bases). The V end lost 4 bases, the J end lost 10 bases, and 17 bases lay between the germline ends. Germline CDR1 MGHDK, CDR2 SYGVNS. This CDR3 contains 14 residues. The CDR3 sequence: CASSGSPGLGIQYF. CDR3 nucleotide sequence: TGTGCCAGCAGTGGGTCCCCGGGACTGGGAATTCAGTACTTC.